Listed below are T cell receptor beta chains from one sample, sequenced in a study of cytomegalovirus exposure and HLA in healthy donors. Assay used: immunoSEQ multiplex PCR; TCRdb lists only in-frame clones, some missing. Of about 200,000 clones in the sample, roughly 80% were seen once. Sequenced: PBMCs. The receptors shown here come from a woman aged 35 to 49 in good health and CMV-seronegative. CDR3s include the opening cysteine and the closing phenylalanine or tryptophan. D genes are given only for firm matches. Only some rows state a clone size, as once, few, many or a class for expanded clones.

V gene,J gene,clone size,D gene,CDR3 DNA,CDR3 protein
TRBV5-4,TRBJ1-1,-,TRBD1,TGTGCCAGCAAAGGGGGCGCAGACACTGAAGCTTTCTTT,CASKGGADTEAFF
TRBV30,TRBJ2-1,-,TRBD2,TGTGCCTGGAGTGTATGGTTTGGCGGGAGCATCAATGAGCAGTTCTTC,CAWSVWFGGSINEQFF
TRBV10-3,TRBJ2-7,-,TRBD1,TGTGCCATCAGTGATCCCGGGACAGGGAACTCCTACGAGCAGTACTTC,CAISDPGTGNSYEQYF
TRBV13,TRBJ2-1,-,TRBD2,TGTGCCAGCAGCTTATGGCTAGCGGGAGGGCTGGATGAGCAGTTCTTC,CASSLWLAGGLDEQFF
TRBV11-2,TRBJ2-2,-,-,TGTGCCAGCAGCAACGAAGTTCGGGGAACCGGGGAGCTGTTTTTT,CASSNEVRGTGELFF
TRBV19,TRBJ1-1,-,TRBD1,TGTGCCAGTAGTATCGGGACAGGGGGCACTGAAGCTTTCTTT,CASSIGTGGTEAFF
TRBV28,TRBJ1-5,-,-,TGTGCCAGCAGTTCCGGCGGGGGGAACAATCAGCCCCAGCATTTT,CASSSGGGNNQPQHF
TRBV4-1,TRBJ2-7,-,-,TGCGCCAGCAGCCAACTCCCGCGGACTGAGCAGTACTTC,CASSQLPRTEQYF
TRBV30,TRBJ2-3,few,TRBD2,TGTGCCTGGAGTGTAATAGCGGGGGGGCCAGTTTCGCAGTATTTT,CAWSVIAGGPVSQYF
TRBV27,TRBJ1-1,-,TRBD1,TGTGCCAGCAGTTCCCCTCGCGGGACAGGGAGGACTGAAGCTTTCTTT,CASSSPRGTGRTEAFF
TRBV7-8,TRBJ2-7,once,-,TGTGCCAGCAGCTTGACAGGAACCACCTACGAGCAGTACTTC,CASSLTGTTYEQYF
TRBV30,TRBJ2-1,-,-,TGTGCCTGGAGGTCGGGGAATGAGCAGTTCTTC,CAWRSGNEQFF
TRBV11-2,TRBJ1-2,-,-,TGTGCCAGCAGCCCCCTGACGGACAGACCAAGCTACACCTTC,CASSPLTDRPSYTF
TRBV30,TRBJ2-1,-,TRBD1,TGTGCCTGTTCCGGGACAGCAAATAATGAGCAGTTCTTC,CACSGTANNEQFF
TRBV10-3,TRBJ2-1,-,TRBD1,TGTGCCATCAGTGGCCAGGGGGATATTTATGAGCAGTTCTTC,CAISGQGDIYEQFF
TRBV27,TRBJ1-5,once,-,TGTGCCAGCAGCGCGGGAGGCTACAATCAGCCCCAGCATTTT,CASSAGGYNQPQHF
TRBV10-1,TRBJ2-1,few,-,TGCGCCAGCAGTGATAACGCCAGGGGAGCCGACAATGAGCAGTTCTTC,CASSDNARGADNEQFF
TRBV28,TRBJ1-5,-,-,TGTGCCAGCAAAAACCAGGCCCAGACAAATCAGCCCCAGCATTTT,CASKNQAQTNQPQHF
TRBV2,TRBJ2-5,-,-,TGTGCCAGCAAACAAGTGCCGGGACTGCAAGAGACCCAGTACTTC,CASKQVPGLQETQYF
TRBV9,TRBJ2-2,-,-,TGTGCCAGCAGCCCTACTACTGCGAACACCGGGGAGCTGTTTTTT,CASSPTTANTGELFF
TRBV5-1,TRBJ2-1,few,-,TGCGCCAGCAGCGTGGGACACCCAAACGATGAGCAGTTCTTC,CASSVGHPNDEQFF
TRBV18,TRBJ2-7,-,TRBD1,TGTGCCAGCTCACCATGGGACAGAGTTGTCTACGAGCAGTACTTC,CASSPWDRVVYEQYF
TRBV2,TRBJ2-1,-,TRBD2,TGTGCCAGCAGTGAATCAATGGTAGCGGGAGGGAATGAGCAGTTCTTC,CASSESMVAGGNEQFF
TRBV29-1,TRBJ2-1,-,TRBD1,TGCAGCGCTGACAGGGGGTTCTTCTACAATGAGCAGTTCTTC,CSADRGFFYNEQFF
TRBV11-2,TRBJ2-3,-,TRBD2,TGTGCCAGCAGCTTACGTCGGGGGGCAGATACGCAGTATTTT,CASSLRRGADTQYF
TRBV30,TRBJ2-3,once,-,TGTGCCTGGAGGTACGGGAGCACAGATACGCAGTATTTT,CAWRYGSTDTQYF
TRBV6-6,TRBJ1-5,-,TRBD1,TGTGCCAGCAGTCCGGGACAGGGGAATCAGCCCCAGCATTTT,CASSPGQGNQPQHF
TRBV28,TRBJ1-6,-,-,TGTGCCAGCAGTCTCTCCGGGACGACTAGGGGACCCCTCCACTTT,CASSLSGTTRGPLHF
TRBV18,TRBJ1-4,-,TRBD1,TGTGCCAGCTCACCACCGACAGGGGAGGAAAAACTGTTTTTT,CASSPPTGEEKLFF
TRBV27,TRBJ2-2,once,TRBD2,TGTGCCAGCAGTTTATCGCGGGGGACCGGGGAGCTGTTTTTT,CASSLSRGTGELFF
TRBV7-6,TRBJ2-7,-,TRBD2,TGTGCCAGCAGCTTAGGCGGGGGAGAGCAGTACTTC,CASSLGGGEQYF
TRBV7-9,TRBJ2-1,-,-,TGTGCCAGCAGCTCCCTTGTGGCGGCTCTATACAATGAGCAGTTCTTC,CASSSLVAALYNEQFF
TRBV7-9,TRBJ1-5,once,TRBD1,TGTGCCAGCAGCTTAGAAGGGGGCTCAGGTCAGCCCCAGCATTTT,CASSLEGGSGQPQHF
TRBV13,TRBJ2-7,-,TRBD2,TGTGCCAGCAGCTTAGCTAGCGGGAGCTACGAGCAGTACTTC,CASSLASGSYEQYF
TRBV15,TRBJ2-2,-,TRBD1,TGTGCCACCAGCACCATCTCAGGGGGCGGCGGGGAGCTGTTTTTT,CATSTISGGGGELFF
TRBV13,TRBJ1-2,-,TRBD1,TGTGCCAGCAGCTTGAGACCTCAGGGGGTTAACTATGGCTACACCTTC,CASSLRPQGVNYGYTF
TRBV27,TRBJ1-2,-,-,TGTGCCAGCAGTTACAGGTGGGCATCAAACTATGGCTACACCTTC,CASSYRWASNYGYTF
TRBV6-5,TRBJ1-2,once,-,TGTGCCAGCAGCGGGGGAGGCTATGGCTACACCTTC,CASSGGGYGYTF
TRBV29-1,TRBJ2-1,few,-,TGCAGCGTTGGGGGTCAGGGTGGCTTCAATGAGCAGTTCTTC,CSVGGQGGFNEQFF
TRBV7-2,TRBJ1-5,-,-,TGTGCCAGCAGCTTTATCTCCCGCAATCAGCCCCAGCATTTT,CASSFISRNQPQHF
TRBV7-8,TRBJ2-7,-,TRBD2,TGTGCCAGCAGCTTAGCGCTAGCGGGAACCTACGAGCAGTACTTC,CASSLALAGTYEQYF
TRBV7-3,TRBJ2-7,-,-,TGTGCCAGGGAGCAGATATACGAGCAGTACTTC,CAREQIYEQYF
TRBV7-8,TRBJ2-7,-,-,TGTGCCAGCAGCTCACCGCCCCCAGGGGCCTACGAGCAGTACTTC,CASSSPPPGAYEQYF
TRBV29-1,TRBJ2-2,-,TRBD2,TGCAGCGGCCGAATAGCGGGAGCCACCGGGGAGCTGTTTTTT,CSGRIAGATGELFF
TRBV2,TRBJ2-3,-,-,TGTGCCAGCAGTACCGGGGATCAAGAGGGCACAGATACGCAGTATTTT,CASSTGDQEGTDTQYF
TRBV28,TRBJ1-4,-,-,TGTGCCAGCAGCCCCAGCGGGGCAACTAATGAAAAACTGTTTTTT,CASSPSGATNEKLFF
TRBV2,TRBJ2-7,-,TRBD1,TGTGCCAGCAGTGAGGGCAGGGGGCCCCGGGAGCAGTACTTC,CASSEGRGPREQYF
TRBV27,TRBJ2-1,-,-,TGTGCCAGCAGTTTCGGGGGTAATGAGCAGTTCTTC,CASSFGGNEQFF
TRBV18,TRBJ2-7,-,-,TGTGCCAGCTCACCGATCCAAGCGGAGGGCGAGCAGTACTTC,CASSPIQAEGEQYF
TRBV5-4,TRBJ2-1,-,-,TGTGCCAGCAGCTTTCGGGTTAGCGACTACAATGAGCAGTTCTTC,CASSFRVSDYNEQFF
TRBV27,TRBJ1-4,-,-,TGTGCCAGCAGTGTCGGGACTTTCGAAAAACTGTTTTTT,CASSVGTFEKLFF
TRBV5-4,TRBJ1-5,-,TRBD1,TGTGCCAGCAGCTGGAATAGGACAGGAGAAAGCAATCAGCCCCAGCATTTT,CASSWNRTGESNQPQHF
TRBV27,TRBJ2-2,-,-,TGTGCCAGCAGTTCGAGACTCAACACCGGGGAGCTGTTTTTT,CASSSRLNTGELFF
TRBV5-8,TRBJ2-7,few,TRBD2,TGTGCCAGCAGCATACGACTAGCGGGATTTATCTCCTACGAGCAGTACTTC,CASSIRLAGFISYEQYF
TRBV28,TRBJ2-7,-,TRBD2,TGTGCCAGCAGTTCCCTAGCGGGAGGGCAGGAGCAGTACTTC,CASSSLAGGQEQYF
TRBV6-5,TRBJ1-2,-,-,TGTGCCAGCAGTCGAACGCGTGAGGGCTACACCTTC,CASSRTREGYTF
TRBV19,TRBJ2-7,-,TRBD1,TGTGCCAGTAGGGACAGGGGGCAGTACGAGCAGTACTTC,CASRDRGQYEQYF
TRBV5-1,TRBJ2-7,-,-,TGCGCCAGCAGCTTGGGAGGGACCTACGAGCAGTACTTC,CASSLGGTYEQYF
TRBV28,TRBJ1-2,-,-,TGTGCCAGCAGTATTTGGGCCCAACTTCCGGATGGCTACACCTTC,CASSIWAQLPDGYTF